The sequence of this TCR beta chain was determined in a study of beta chain features in type 1 diabetes. Whole-study findings and limits: Patients with type 1 diabetes carried fewer insertions and had more deletions at their VDJ junctions. Naive, central memory and regulatory TCRB repertoires appeared more similar among patients than healthy donors. A moderate, significant TCRB CDR3 shortening appeared in type 1 diabetes across four CD4+ subsets.

Expressed TCRB transcripts were sequenced because the isolated RNA had all been reverse transcribed beforehand. The method was immunoSEQ multiplex PCR; TCRdb's version includes in-frame clones alone and lacks a portion of them. The sample has 400,000 or so clones, around 10% seen once. V lost 4 bases to trimming and J lost 1 base, with 9 bases between them. CDR3 size: 13 residues. Germline V lookup: CDR1 SGHRS, CDR2 YFSETQ. This clone was counted between two and nine times. The antigen is unknown. The material sequenced was central memory CD4+ T cells from blood. This receptor was obtained from a young man with type 1 diabetes. The rearrangement joins TRBV5-1 to TRBJ2-7; no firm D call. The CDR3 DNA sequence: TGCGCCAGCAGCCTCTCGCGATCCTACGAGCAGTACTTC. Translated, it gives CASSLSRSYEQYF.